The 16 T cell receptor beta chains below all came from one sample that was sequenced in a study of blood T cells in healthy people across ages. Primed by a sample-barcoded 5' primer and a J-beta primer mix, a second PCR proceeded for about 6 to 12 cycles. TCRdb recomputed calls from the 5' RACE reads with MiXCR, one row per CDR3 protein. The repertoire holds some 1.7 million distinct CDR3 sequences, approximately 30% seen once, with more than 6% in the top ten. Sequenced material: blood. The receptors were gathered from a woman in her thirties in good health.

The sample holds one count of this clonotype. With a much larger clone just one base away, this may be a read error. V usage is TRBV29-1 and J usage is TRBJ2-7; 9 bases agree with TRBD1. Unmatched junction bases numbered 14, after V lost 5 bases and J lost 9 bases. The CDR3 length is 14 residues. Per germline, CDR1 SQVTM and CDR2 ANQGSEA. In DNA form, the CDR3 reads TGCAGCGTTATCCGGGACAGGGCCGCCAACGTGCAGTACTTC. This codes for CSVIRDRAANVQYF.

This clonotype was observed a handful of times. The V call is TRBV5-1, the J call TRBJ1-5, with D possibly being TRBD1 (6 bases). Germline assignment: CDR1 SGHRS and CDR2 YFSETQ. This CDR3 region has 14 residues. The V end was cut by 1 base, the J end by 5 bases, with 10 bases between. The CDR3 spells CASSLTGSDQPQHF. CDR3 DNA: TGCGCCAGCAGCTTGACAGGGTCGGATCAGCCCCAGCATTTT.

This clonotype was observed at least ten times. J is TRBJ1-2 and V is TRBV29-1; TRBD1 matches 8 bases. The CDR3 is 12 residues long. In germline, CDR1 is SQVTM, CDR2 ANQGSEA. CDR3 in DNA: TGCGGTGAACAGGGGGGAGCGGATGGCTACACCTTC. Its translation: CGEQGGADGYTF.

The V and J genes are TRBV12-3 or TRBV12-4 and TRBJ1-5; the D is unclear. The CDR3 contains 14 residues. V dropped 4 bases and J dropped 0 bases, with 7 bases sitting between them. The CDR3 region has the DNA TGTGCCAGCAGTTCATTATATAGCAATCAGCCCCAGCATTTT. It is translated as CASSSLYSNQPQHF.

This clonotype was observed a few times. The chain links TRBV7-2 to TRBJ1-1; D is perhaps TRBD1 (5 bases). The ends were cut back, 3 bases at V and 7 bases at J, with 18 bases in the middle. Germline V CDR1 and CDR2: SGHTA, FQGNSA. The CDR3 length is 15 residues. The CDR3: CASSLGSSGRGEAFF. The CDR3 coding sequence is TGTGCCAGCAGCTTGGGCTCTTCGGGTAGGGGTGAAGCTTTCTTT. Complete variable domain (other parts from reference TRBV7-2 and TRBJ1-1): GAGVSQSPSNKVTEKGKDVELRCDPISGHTALYWYRQSLGQGLEFLIYFQGNSAPDKSGLPSDRFSAERTGGSVSTLTIQRTQQEDSAVYLCASSLGSSGRGEAFFGQGTRLTVV.

V usage is TRBV12-3 or TRBV12-4 and J usage is TRBJ2-5; D is ambiguous. This CDR3 is 13 amino acids long. V shed 5 bases and J shed 5 bases, with 12 bases lying between them. The CDR3, as DNA: TGTGCCAGCAGTCCTAGACAATCGGAGACCCAGTACTTC. Amino acids: CASSPRQSETQYF.

The rearrangement uses TRBV12-3 or TRBV12-4 and TRBJ1-1; D unresolved. The CDR3 has 14 residues. The ends were cut back, 5 bases at V and 4 bases at J, with 14 bases in the middle. CDR3 DNA: TGTGCCAGCAGTGGAAAGGCTTGGAGCACTGAAGCTTTCTTT. Protein: CASSGKAWSTEAFF.

Turning to this clonotype: A much larger clone differs from this one at a single base, so this may be a read error. This CDR3 is CSTTATGSTYEQYF. CDR3 sequence (DNA): TGCAGTACTACAGCGACAGGGAGTACCTACGAGCAGTACTTC. The genes are TRBV20-1 and TRBJ2-4, with 7 bases fitting TRBD1. The DNA end is more similar to TRBJ2-7, so the J call may be wrong. Germline V gives CDR1 DFQATT, CDR2 SNEGSKA (reference sequence). The CDR3 spans 14 residues.

This clonotype came up a few times. This chain joins TRBV27 and TRBJ1-2; 9 bases agree with TRBD1. With 5 bases clipped from V and 4 bases from J, the junction kept 8 bases outside the gene matches. Germline V gene data show CDR1 as MNHEY and CDR2 as SMNVEV (reference sequence). The CDR3 is made up of 15 amino acids. The chain's CDR3 is CASSRQGEGVYGYTF. CDR3 bases: TGTGCCAGCAGTCGACAGGGGGAGGGGGTCTATGGCTACACCTTC.

The chain employs TRBV20-1 and TRBJ2-3; D uncertain. V lost 4 bases and J lost 4, with 9 bases in between. The CDR3 is made up of 12 amino acids. Germline CDR1 and CDR2: DFQATT and SNEGSKA (reference sequence). The CDR3 is CSAKQMSDTQYF. The CDR3 bases are TGCAGTGCTAAACAGATGTCAGATACGCAGTATTTT.

The V gene is TRBV4-2, the J gene TRBJ1-4, with a tentative D call TRBD1 (6 bases). The V end lost 0 bases, the J end lost 8 bases, and 13 bases lay between the germline ends. The V gene's germline CDR1 is LGHNA and CDR2 YNFKEQ. The CDR3 runs to 15 residues. This CDR3 reads CASSQDRRGREKLFF. CDR3 nucleotides: TGTGCCAGCAGCCAAGATCGGAGGGGGAGGGAAAAACTGTTTTTT.

As to this clonotype: A much larger clone differs from this one at a single base, so this may be a read error. The V gene is TRBV29-1, the J gene TRBJ1-2; D possibly corresponds to TRBD1 (5 bases). V lost 8 bases, J lost 7 bases, and 20 bases lay in between. The CDR3 is 13 amino acids. Germline CDR1 is SQVTM and CDR2 is ANQGSEA. CDR3 amino acids: CSQRTITGLGYTF. The CDR3 DNA follows: TGCAGCCAGAGGACAATCACGGGCCTTGGCTACACCTTC.

This clonotype was picked up a small number of times. CDR3 region: CASSQGGSRGTYNEQFF. The CDR3 DNA is TGTGCCAGCAGCCAGGGGGGGAGTCGAGGCACCTACAATGAGCAGTTCTTC. The chain uses TRBV5-5 and TRBJ2-1; D tentatively fits TRBD1 or TRBD2 (7 bases each). CDR1 and CDR2 (germline): SGHKS, YYEKEE (reference sequence). The CDR3 has 17 residues. V was clipped by 4 bases and J by 2 bases, with 19 bases between them.

This rearrangement joins TRBV5-1 to TRBJ2-1; TRBD2 might be the D (8 bases). Trimming took 3 bases from V and 8 from J, leaving 21 bases between them. CDR1 and CDR2 (germline): SGHRS, YFSETQ. The CDR3 runs to 16 residues. The CDR3 bases are TGCGCCAGCAGCTCCGGGGAGGGGGCCGGGGGGGATGAGCAGTTCTTC. Its translation is CASSSGEGAGGDEQFF.

The V and J genes are TRBV7-9 and TRBJ2-7; D is uncertain. V lost 1 base to trimming and J lost 3 bases, with 16 bases between them. CDR3 size: 16 residues. CDR1 and CDR2 (germline): SEHNR, FQNEAQ (reference sequence). The CDR3 spells CASSLEAGTSVYEQYF. The CDR3 bases are TGTGCCAGCAGCTTAGAGGCAGGAACAAGCGTCTACGAGCAGTACTTC.

J is TRBJ1-5 and V is TRBV27, with TRBD1 as a possible D gene (6 bases). The germline V gene has CDR1 MNHEY and CDR2 SMNVEV (reference sequence). The CDR3 has 17 residues. V was clipped by 6 bases and J by 8 bases, with 26 bases between them. This CDR3 is CASSSDGLGQRGEPQHF. The CDR3 nucleotides read TGTGCCAGCAGCTCCGACGGTCTCGGACAGAGGGGAGAGCCCCAGCATTTT.